This TCR beta chain was documented in a study of blood T cell repertoires in COVID-19. As for the study in general: There were acute and convalescent COVID-19 samples, and they came from the United States, Italy and Spain. T cells, B-cell-depleted T cells, or PBMCs provided the cDNA or gDNA that served as material.

Libraries were prepared by immunoSEQ multiplex PCR; TCRdb keeps only in-frame clonotypes and omits some of them. Altogether some 180,000 clones are present, about 83% being singletons, with the ten largest covering about 1.9%. This clone occurred once. The receptor was derived from a woman of 80 years or more with acute or convalescent COVID-19. Sequencing was carried out using peripheral blood.

The CDR3 sequence is CASSHGTSGVGPGELFF. Here the CDR3 DNA reads TGTGCCAGCAGCCACGGGACTAGCGGGGTGGGGCCCGGGGAGCTGTTTTTT. The V gene is TRBV9, the J gene TRBJ2-2, with 13 bases fitting TRBD2. Looked up from germline, CDR1 is SGDLS and CDR2 is YYNGEE. CDR3 length equals 17 residues. Trimming took 4 bases from V and 6 from J; bases not matched to a gene: 9.